One sample yielded the 20 T cell receptor beta chains listed below, sequenced in a study of cytomegalovirus exposure and HLA in healthy donors (dated by TCRdb to the late 2010s). The library relied on the immunoSEQ multiplex PCR assay. The multiplex PCR relied on a mix of 60 forward primers for TCR Vbeta segments and 13 reverse primers for TCR Jbeta segments. The table comes from immuneACCESS by way of TCRdb, which keeps in-frame sequences with V and J called. Part of the clones is missing from these tables; in studies checked, under half for an unresolved V gene and the rest for unknown reasons. This sample gives approximately 150,000 clones in total; roughly 82% of them show up just once. The top ten hold around 10% of the sample. Sample: PBMCs. The receptors originated from a man between 45 and 60 years old in good health and CMV-seropositive.

The J gene is TRBJ1-1, the V gene TRBV6-1; possibly TRBD1 for D (5 bases). The germline CDR1 and CDR2 sequences are MNHNS and SASEGT. V lost 1 base, J lost 1 base, and 13 bases lay in between. There are 16 residues in the CDR3. The CDR3 is CASSEVRGLTNTEAFF. Here the CDR3 DNA reads TGTGCCAGCAGTGAAGTTAGGGGACTGACGAACACTGAAGCTTTCTTT.

This chain joins TRBV9 and TRBJ1-2; 9 bases are shared with TRBD1. V dropped 4 bases and J dropped 8; count of bases not matched to a gene: 15. The CDR3 is 16 amino acids. Looked up from germline, CDR1 is SGDLS and CDR2 is YYNGEE. CDR3 in DNA: TGTGCCAGCAGCCCTCACGAGGGGACAGGGTGGGACGGCTACACCTTC. Protein sequence: CASSPHEGTGWDGYTF.

This clone was seen only a few times. This rearrangement joins TRBV15 to TRBJ1-6; no clear D. The germline CDR1 and CDR2 sequences are LNHNV and YYDKDF (reference sequence). Trimming shortened V by 3 bases and J by 9 bases, and 15 bases separated the two germline ends. The CDR3 contains 15 residues. The CDR3 DNA reads TGTGCCACCAGCAGTATGGGCCCCGGGAGTTCACCCCTCCACTTT. Its translation is CATSSMGPGSSPLHF.

The chain combines TRBV19 with TRBJ2-2; tentative D call: TRBD1 (6 bases). V was shortened by 7 bases and J by 1 base, with 10 bases between the two germline ends. Germline values: CDR1 LNHDA, CDR2 SQIVND (reference sequence). This CDR3 contains 14 residues. CDR3 sequence: CASIQGQNTGELFF. Here the CDR3 DNA reads TGTGCCAGTATTCAGGGGCAGAACACCGGGGAGCTGTTTTTT.

V is TRBV7-3 and J is TRBJ2-2, with TRBD2 matching 14 bases. The V gene end was trimmed by 4 bases and the J gene end by 4 bases; junction bases not matched to a gene: 2. Germline V gives CDR1 SGHTA, CDR2 FQGTGA. This CDR3 is 16 amino acids long. CDR3 loop: CASSSGLAGGTGELFF. CDR3 bases: TGTGCCAGCAGCTCCGGACTAGCGGGAGGCACCGGGGAGCTGTTTTTT.

This clone was seen a handful of times. V is TRBV19 and J is TRBJ1-4; a possible D gene is TRBD1 (5 bases). The germline V and J ends were trimmed by 7 bases and 8 bases, with 14 bases remaining between them. From germline, CDR1 is LNHDA and CDR2 SQIVND (reference sequence). The CDR3 length is 13 residues. The CDR3 spells CASTAQGLEKLFF. The CDR3 region has the DNA TGTGCCAGTACCGCCCAGGGTTTGGAAAAACTGTTTTTT.

The rearrangement joins TRBV7-8 to TRBJ1-4; no firm D call. Germline CDR1 SGHVS, CDR2 FQNEAQ. The CDR3 is made up of 16 amino acids. Trimming stripped 2 bases from V and 7 bases from J, with 17 bases between. DNA of the CDR3: TGTGCCAGCAGCTTATATAATGGAGGCGGAATTGAAAAACTGTTTTTT. Protein product: CASSLYNGGGIEKLFF.

On this clone: At one end the junction does not follow the germline gene, possibly because of a read error. V is TRBV7-9 and J is TRBJ2-2, with 11 bases that match TRBD2. Germline loops: CDR1 SEHNR, CDR2 FQNEAQ (reference sequence). This CDR3 has 18 amino acids. The CDR3 reads CSSSQLSGRAWNTGELFF. The CDR3 nucleotides read TGTTCCAGCAGCCAACTTAGCGGGAGGGCTTGGAACACCGGGGAGCTGTTTTTT.

The CDR3, as DNA: TGTGCCATCAGTGAGTCCAATACAGGGATTAATGAGCAGTTCTTC. Encoded protein: CAISESNTGINEQFF. This chain connects TRBV10-3 to TRBJ2-1, with D tentatively TRBD1 (6 bases). Germline loops: CDR1 ENHRY, CDR2 SYGVKD. V was cut by 0 bases and J by 7 bases, with 13 bases left in between. CDR3 length: 15 amino acids.

This chain joins TRBV14 and TRBJ2-5; 7 bases align to TRBD2. With 0 bases clipped from V and 5 bases from J, the junction kept 6 bases outside the gene matches. The CDR3 is 15 amino acids. Germline-derived CDR1 and CDR2 are SGHDN and FVKESK. The CDR3 DNA sequence: TGTGCCAGCAGCCAAGATGCGGGAGCAAGGGAGACCCAGTACTTC. It codes for CASSQDAGARETQYF.

V gene TRBV28 combines with J gene TRBJ1-2, with a possible D match to TRBD1 (5 bases). The CDR3 consists of 15 residues. Germline lookup yields CDR1 MDHEN and CDR2 SYDVKM. The V gene lost 5 bases and the J gene lost 4 bases, with 17 bases spanning the gap. This CDR3 reads CASSAGGGSIYGYTF. The CDR3 nucleotides are TGTGCCAGCAGTGCTGGGGGGGGGAGTATCTATGGCTACACCTTC.

J is TRBJ2-5 and V is TRBV9, with D unclear. Germline assignment: CDR1 SGDLS and CDR2 YYNGEE. The CDR3 consists of 13 residues. V gave up 0 bases and J gave up 5 bases, with 8 bases separating them. Here the CDR3 DNA reads TGTGCCAGCAGCGTAGGAGGTTTGGAGACCCAGTACTTC. Protein product: CASSVGGLETQYF.

V and J are TRBV4-3 and TRBJ1-6; D may be TRBD1 (5 bases). The germline V and J ends were trimmed by 0 bases and 11 bases, with 14 bases remaining between them. The CDR3 spans 15 residues. Germline CDR1 and CDR2: LGHNA and YSLEER. CDR3 loop: CASSQETGTDTPLHF. Written as DNA, the CDR3 is TGCGCCAGCAGCCAAGAGACCGGGACTGATACACCCCTCCACTTT.

The chain employs TRBV9 and TRBJ2-1; 12 nucleotides match TRBD2. Germline V CDR1 and CDR2: SGDLS, YYNGEE. Trimming removed 0 bases from V and 9 bases from J; junction bases left unmatched: 7. The CDR3 sequence is 16 residues long. This CDR3 is CASSVDPSGRASEQFF. CDR3 in DNA: TGTGCCAGCAGCGTAGATCCTAGCGGGAGGGCCAGTGAGCAGTTCTTC.

The chain links TRBV7-9 to TRBJ2-2, with D maybe TRBD2 (5 bases). Deletions cut 1 base from V and 6 bases from J, with 9 bases between. CDR3 size: 14 residues. Per germline, CDR1 SEHNR and CDR2 FQNEAQ (reference sequence). The CDR3 protein is CASSLGSDAGELFF. CDR3 DNA sequence: TGTGCCAGCAGCTTAGGTAGCGATGCCGGGGAGCTGTTTTTT.

The CDR3 loop is CASFEDRGNEQFF. CDR3 coding DNA: TGTGCCAGCTTCGAAGACAGGGGCAATGAGCAGTTCTTC. V usage is TRBV18 and J usage is TRBJ2-1; 8 bases map to TRBD1. Germline CDR1 and CDR2: KGHSH and LQKENI. The CDR3 is made up of 13 amino acids. J lost 6 bases, V lost 7 bases, and 5 bases had no gene match.

This chain uses TRBV29-1 with TRBJ1-1; 10 nucleotides line up with TRBD1. CDR1 is SQVTM and CDR2 is ANQGSEA in the germline V gene. The CDR3 length is 12 residues. J lost 5 bases, V lost 7 bases, and 4 bases had no gene match. In DNA form, the CDR3 reads TGCAGCGCCGGACAGGGGGAGACTGAAGCTTTCTTT. It yields the protein CSAGQGETEAFF.

V is TRBV5-1 and J is TRBJ2-1; 7 bases align to TRBD2. Germline V gene lookup returns CDR1 SGHRS and CDR2 YFSETQ. The CDR3 totals 20 residues. V lost 2 bases to trimming and J lost 7 bases; unmatched junction nucleotides: 24. CDR3 nucleotide sequence: TGCGCCAGCAGCTTCTTCGGAGGGGTCAGCGGGGACTCACCTGGAAATGAGCAGTTCTTC. Translation gives CASSFFGGVSGDSPGNEQFF.

The V and J genes are TRBV6-1 and TRBJ2-7; TRBD1 aligns across 8 bases. V dropped 7 bases and J dropped 5; count of bases not matched to a gene: 7. Germline CDR1 is MNHNS and CDR2 is SASEGT. CDR3 size: 13 residues. The CDR3 is CASTLTGENEQYF. In DNA, the CDR3 is TGTGCCAGCACCCTGACAGGGGAAAACGAGCAGTACTTC.

The rearrangement uses TRBV18 and TRBJ1-1; D is unclear. V was shortened by 4 bases and J by 3 bases, with 9 bases between the two germline ends. The CDR3 has 13 residues. Germline CDR1 KGHSH, CDR2 LQKENI. CDR3 nucleotides: TGTGCCAGCTCACAAAGCGGCGACACTGAAGCTTTCTTT. It yields the protein CASSQSGDTEAFF.